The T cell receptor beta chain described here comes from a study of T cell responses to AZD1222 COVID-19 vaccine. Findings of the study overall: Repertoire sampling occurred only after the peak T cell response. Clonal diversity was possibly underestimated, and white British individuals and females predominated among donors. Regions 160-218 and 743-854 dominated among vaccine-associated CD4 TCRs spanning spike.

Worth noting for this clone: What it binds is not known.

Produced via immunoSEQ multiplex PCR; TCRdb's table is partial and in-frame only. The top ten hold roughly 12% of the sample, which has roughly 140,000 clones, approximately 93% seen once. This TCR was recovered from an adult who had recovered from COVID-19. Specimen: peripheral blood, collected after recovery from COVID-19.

Here the CDR3 DNA reads TGTGCCAGCATCTATACGAGCTCTCTGGGCCAAAACATTCAGTACTTC. Amino acids: CASIYTSSLGQNIQYF. This chain connects TRBV2 to TRBJ2-4; D gene unclear. This CDR3 has 16 residues. Per germline, CDR1 SNHLY and CDR2 FYNNEI. V lost 7 bases and J 5 bases, leaving 21 bases between the germline ends. The whole variable domain, remainder taken from reference TRBV2 and TRBJ2-4, is EPEVTQTPSHQVTQMGQEVILRCVPISNHLYFYWYRQILGQKVEFLVSFYNNEISEKSEIFDDQFSVERPDGSNFTLKIRSTKLEDSAMYFCASIYTSSLGQNIQYFGAGTRLSVL.